A selection of T cell receptor beta chains follows, all from one sample in a study of blood T cells in healthy people across ages. A single record per CDR3 protein comes from TCRdb applying MiXCR to the 5' RACE reads. The sample shows roughly 1.6 million distinct CDR3 sequences, roughly 32% of them seen only once. The sequenced material came from blood. The receptors were sampled from a woman aged 25 to 39 in good health. Each CDR3 is given with its conserved first and last residue. Fields, in order: clone size, V gene, D gene, J gene, CDR3 DNA, CDR3 protein. The D gene is left open where the match is weak. The size entry is marked missing in some rows and otherwise reads once, few, many or a size class.

-	TRBV14	-	TRBJ2-1	TGTGCCAGCAGCCAAGGGGCGACTATCTACAATGAGCAGTTCTTC	CASSQGATIYNEQFF
few	TRBV5-1	TRBD2	TRBJ2-1	TGCGCCAGCAGCTTCGGTAGCGGGAGATCAGGGCCCTACAATGAGCAGTTCTTC	CASSFGSGRSGPYNEQFF
-	TRBV4-1	-	TRBJ2-5	TGCGCCAGCAGCCAAGATCCGGTATATACCCAGTACTTC	CASSQDPVYTQYF
-	TRBV20-1	TRBD1	TRBJ2-7	TGCAGTGCCTTCCCGGGACAGGGTTCTAGCGAGCAGTACTTC	CSAFPGQGSSEQYF
-	TRBV20-1	-	TRBJ2-6	TGCAGTGCTAGAGTGCTTGGCGCCCCCTCTGGGGCCAACGTCCTGACTTTC	CSARVLGAPSGANVLTF
-	TRBV20-1	-	TRBJ1-6	TGCAGTGCTAAGTTTTTCTTGTCATCCAAAAACCCCCTCCACTTT	CSAKFFLSSKNPLHF
-	TRBV6-1	-	TRBJ2-7	TGTGCCAGCAGTGAAGGCCGGGGATATCCTAGACTTTACGAGCAGTACTTC	CASSEGRGYPRLYEQYF
few	TRBV4-1	-	TRBJ2-1	TGCGCCAGCAGCCAAGGGGGTGGGGGACGGTCCTACGATGAGCAGTTCTTC	CASSQGGGGRSYDEQFF
few	TRBV7-9	-	TRBJ2-5	TGTGCCAGCAGCTTTTATCAGGGGCGTAGCCAAGAGACCCAGTACTTC	CASSFYQGRSQETQYF
few	TRBV30	-	TRBJ1-1	TGTGCCTGGAGTGTAATTGAAGCTTTCTTT	CAWSVIEAFF
-	TRBV20-1	-	TRBJ2-5	TGCAGTGCTAGAAGGTTGGGCCCCCAAGAGACCCAGTACTTC	CSARRLGPQETQYF
-	TRBV28	-	TRBJ2-1	TGTGCCAGCAGTCCTAATAGGGATGAGCAGTTCTTC	CASSPNRDEQFF
-	TRBV9	-	TRBJ2-7	TGTGCCAGCAGCCAAACCCTAACTAGTTCCGAGCAGTACTTC	CASSQTLTSSEQYF
-	TRBV5-1	-	TRBJ2-7	TGCGCCAGCGGCCAGCCGGACAGACCATACGAGCAGTACTTC	CASGQPDRPYEQYF
-	TRBV27	TRBD1	TRBJ1-2	TGTGCCAGCCGGCCGACAGGGAACTGTGGCTACACCTTC	CASRPTGNCGYTF
-	TRBV10-3	-	TRBJ2-7	TGTGCCATCAGTGCGGTCCGGGACGGGCCCTCCTACGAGCAGTACTTC	CAISAVRDGPSYEQYF
-	TRBV20-1	-	TRBJ1-4	TGCAGTGCTAGAGTGACATCAACGGGTGAAAAACTGTTTTTT	CSARVTSTGEKLFF
few	TRBV10-3	TRBD2	TRBJ2-5	TGTGCCATCAGTGATCCGACTAGCGGGAGGCCCGAAGAGACCCAGTACTTC	CAISDPTSGRPEETQYF
-	TRBV5-5	-	TRBJ2-7	TGTGCCAGCAGCTTGCAGGGCGACTCCTACGAGCAGTACTTC	CASSLQGDSYEQYF
-	TRBV20-1	-	TRBJ2-5	TGCAGTGCTTTAGAGGTATTTCGGGAGACCCAGTACTTC	CSALEVFRETQYF
-	TRBV7-9	TRBD1	TRBJ2-7	TGTGCCAGCAGCTCCGGACAGGGGAACACCGGGGAGCAGTACTTC	CASSSGQGNTGEQYF
few	TRBV4-1	-	TRBJ1-2	TGCGCCAGCAGCCAAGATGGGGGGGTTCTAGGTCGCGGCTACACCTTC	CASSQDGGVLGRGYTF
-	TRBV19	TRBD2	TRBJ2-1	TGTGCCAGTAGTATATCTAGCGGGAGGTACAATGAGCAGTTCTTC	CASSISSGRYNEQFF
few	TRBV7-9	-	TRBJ1-6	TGTGCCAGCAGCCCGCAGGGGCAAAATTCACCCCTCCACTTT	CASSPQGQNSPLHF